What follows is one T cell receptor (beta chain) and its context. These data come from a study of blood T cell repertoires in COVID-19. Germline CDR1 is MNHEY and CDR2 is SMNVEV (reference sequence). The CDR3 runs to 16 residues. V was clipped by 0 bases and J by 5 bases; unmatched bases: 5. Measured with immunoSEQ multiplex PCR; TCRdb has only the in-frame clones, and not every one. The sample has about 350,000 clones, approximately 89% seen once; the top ten hold roughly 5.3%. This chain connects TRBV27 to TRBJ1-1, with 11 bases fitting TRBD1. The source of this sequence is a woman in her twenties or thirties who had recovered from COVID-19. The sequenced material came from PBMCs or T cells enriched from blood (not recorded which). CDR3 residues: CASSLSGTGGGTEAFF. CDR3 nucleotides: TGTGCCAGCAGTTTATCGGGGACAGGGGGTGGGACTGAAGCTTTCTTT.